This T cell receptor beta chain was obtained from a study of cytomegalovirus exposure and HLA in healthy donors. Study-level points and caveats: In vitro, three CMV-associated chains proved specific for CMV antigens. Cytomegalovirus status was reportedly diagnosed by the classifier with high sensitivity and specificity. Many donors shared some public TCRs, even though most TCR sequences were rare.

There are a few counts of this clone. What it recognizes is unknown. Trimming pared 2 bases from V and 8 bases from J, leaving 9 bases between. This CDR3 is 11 amino acids long. The V gene's germline CDR1 is GTSNPN and CDR2 SVGIG (reference sequence). Clones were read by immunoSEQ multiplex PCR, and TCRdb kept only the in-frame ones, dropping some. Seen here are 200,000 to 250,000 clones, over 80% observed once, and the top ten hold around 15%. Sequenced material: PBMCs. The sequence came from a woman in her twenties or thirties in good health and CMV-seropositive. The genes are TRBV30 and TRBJ1-1; D call uncertain. CDR3 coding DNA: TGTGCCTGGAGTTTTCAAGTGGAAGCTTTCTTT. Amino acids: CAWSFQVEAFF. Full variable domain (missing parts from reference TRBV30 and TRBJ1-1): SQTIHQWPATLVQPVGSPLSLECTVEGTSNPNLYWYRQAAGRGLQLLFYSVGIGQISSEVPQNLSASRPQDRQFILSSKKLLLSDSGFYLCAWSFQVEAFFGQGTRLTVV.